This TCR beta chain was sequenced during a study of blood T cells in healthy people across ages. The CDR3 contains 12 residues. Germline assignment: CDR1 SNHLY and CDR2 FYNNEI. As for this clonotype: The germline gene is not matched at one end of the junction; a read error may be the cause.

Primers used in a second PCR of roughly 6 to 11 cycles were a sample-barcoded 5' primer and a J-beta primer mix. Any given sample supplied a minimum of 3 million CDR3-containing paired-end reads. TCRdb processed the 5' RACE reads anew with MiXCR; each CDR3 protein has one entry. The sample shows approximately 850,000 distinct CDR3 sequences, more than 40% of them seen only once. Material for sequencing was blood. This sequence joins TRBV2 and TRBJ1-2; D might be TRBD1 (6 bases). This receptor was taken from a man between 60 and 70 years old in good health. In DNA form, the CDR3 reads TGTGCCAGCAGATGGACAGTCTATGGTTACACCTTC. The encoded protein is CASRWTVYGYTF.